This T cell receptor beta chain was retrieved from a study of shared clonotypes between healthy human individuals. Whole-study findings and limits: Some clonotypes were shared by all four sorted-subset donors, while others were not shared. The non-shared ones had lower generation probabilities than the shared ones.

Clones were read by immunoSEQ multiplex PCR, and TCRdb kept only the in-frame ones, dropping some. The data show around 1,900,000 clones, around 95% seen once. Notes on this clone: Its antigen is unidentified.

The naive CD8 population came from CD45RO-negative cells selected for CCR7, without terminally differentiated effector memory CD45RA+ cells. The germline V gene has CDR1 MDHEN and CDR2 SYDVKM. V shed 2 bases and J 4 bases; nucleotides not matched to a gene: 18. The CDR3 has 20 amino acids. This TCR was sampled from a man between 18 and 29 years old in good health. Some clones in this sample may be carry-over from other donors' samples. The rearrangement links TRBV28 to TRBJ1-5; 9 nucleotides align to TRBD1. The specimen was naive CD8+ T cells from PBMCs. The CDR3 is CASSLRDGTGFFPTNQPQHF. In DNA, the CDR3 is TGTGCCAGCAGTTTACGGGACGGGACAGGGTTTTTCCCCACAAATCAGCCCCAGCATTTT. The variable domain in full, with the rest retrieved from reference TRBV28 and TRBJ1-5, is DVKVTQSSRYLVKRTGEKVFLECVQDMDHENMFWYRQDPGLGLRLIYFSYDVKMKEKGDIPEGYSVSREKKERFSLILESASTNQTSMYLCASSLRDGTGFFPTNQPQHFGDGTRLSIL.